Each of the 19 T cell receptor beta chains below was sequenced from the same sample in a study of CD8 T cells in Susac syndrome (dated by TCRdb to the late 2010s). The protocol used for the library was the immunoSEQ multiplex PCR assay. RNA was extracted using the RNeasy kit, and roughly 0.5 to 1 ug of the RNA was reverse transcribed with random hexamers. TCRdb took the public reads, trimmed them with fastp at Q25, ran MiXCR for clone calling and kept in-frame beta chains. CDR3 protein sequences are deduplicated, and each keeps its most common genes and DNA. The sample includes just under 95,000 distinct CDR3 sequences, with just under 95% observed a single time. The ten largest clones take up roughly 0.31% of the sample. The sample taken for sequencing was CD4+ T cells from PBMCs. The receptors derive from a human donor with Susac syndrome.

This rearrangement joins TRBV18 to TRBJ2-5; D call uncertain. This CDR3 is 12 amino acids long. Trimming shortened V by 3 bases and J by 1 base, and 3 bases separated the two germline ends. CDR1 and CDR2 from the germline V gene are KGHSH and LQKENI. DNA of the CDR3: TGTGCCAGCTCACCGCCCCAAGAGACCCAGTACTTC. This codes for CASSPPQETQYF.

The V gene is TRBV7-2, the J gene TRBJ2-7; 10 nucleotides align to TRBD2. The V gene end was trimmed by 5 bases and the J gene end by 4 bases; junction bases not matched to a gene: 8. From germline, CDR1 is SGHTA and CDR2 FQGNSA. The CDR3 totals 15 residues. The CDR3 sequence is CASSRAGGVTYEQYF. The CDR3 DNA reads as TGTGCCAGCAGCCGAGCGGGGGGGGTAACGTACGAGCAGTACTTC.

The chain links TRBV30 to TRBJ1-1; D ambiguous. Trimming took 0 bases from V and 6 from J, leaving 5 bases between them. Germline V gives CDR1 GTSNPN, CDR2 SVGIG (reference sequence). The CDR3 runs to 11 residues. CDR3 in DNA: TGTGCCTGGAGTGTACGGGCTGAAGCTTTCTTT. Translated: CAWSVRAEAFF.

The CDR3 nucleotides are TGCAGCGTTACTACAGGGGAGGGCTACACCTTC. Translated, it gives CSVTTGEGYTF. The V call is TRBV29-1, the J call TRBJ1-2; 7 bases are a match to TRBD1. CDR1 is SQVTM, CDR2 ANQGSEA, per germline. CDR3 length equals 11 residues. Trimming removed 5 bases from V and 8 bases from J; junction bases left unmatched: 5.

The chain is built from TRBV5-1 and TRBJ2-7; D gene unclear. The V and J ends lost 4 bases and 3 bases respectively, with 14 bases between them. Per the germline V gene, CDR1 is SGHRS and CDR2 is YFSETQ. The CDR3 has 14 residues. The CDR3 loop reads CASSTNPGLYEQYF. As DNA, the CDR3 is TGCGCCAGCAGCACGAACCCCGGCCTCTACGAGCAGTACTTC.

The CDR3 here is CASTQHPAQETQYF. The CDR3 nucleotides are TGTGCCAGCACCCAGCACCCAGCCCAAGAGACCCAGTACTTC. This chain links TRBV6-6 with TRBJ2-5; no clear D. The CDR3 totals 14 residues. Between the trimmed V and J ends, which lost 7 bases and 1 base, there was a span of 13 bases. CDR1 and CDR2 (germline): MNHNY, SVGAGI (reference sequence).

In DNA, the CDR3 is TGCGCCAGCAGCCCCGGGGTAGCGTCAGATACGCAGTATTTT. This codes for CASSPGVASDTQYF. This rearrangement joins TRBV5-1 to TRBJ2-3; D may be TRBD2 (5 bases). V lost 4 bases and J lost 4, with 13 bases in between. The germline V gene encodes CDR1 SGHRS and CDR2 YFSETQ. This CDR3 has 14 residues.

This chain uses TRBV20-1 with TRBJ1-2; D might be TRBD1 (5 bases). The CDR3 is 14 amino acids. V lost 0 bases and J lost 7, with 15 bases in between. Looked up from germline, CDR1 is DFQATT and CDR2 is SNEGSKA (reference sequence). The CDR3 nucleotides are TGCAGTGCTAGAGATAACCAGGGTTTGAGTGGCTACACCTTC. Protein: CSARDNQGLSGYTF.

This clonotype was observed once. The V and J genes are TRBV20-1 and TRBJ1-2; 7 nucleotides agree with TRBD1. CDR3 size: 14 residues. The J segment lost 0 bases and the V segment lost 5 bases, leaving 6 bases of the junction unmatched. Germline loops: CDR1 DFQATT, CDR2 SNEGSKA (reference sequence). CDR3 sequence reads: CSAGRDSPNYGYTF. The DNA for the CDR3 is TGCAGTGCTGGACGGGACAGCCCTAACTATGGCTACACCTTC.

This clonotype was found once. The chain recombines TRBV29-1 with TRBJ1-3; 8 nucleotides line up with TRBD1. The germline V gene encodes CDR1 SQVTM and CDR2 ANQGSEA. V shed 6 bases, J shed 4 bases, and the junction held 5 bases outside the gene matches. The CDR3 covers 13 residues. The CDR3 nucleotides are TGCAGCGTGCGACAGGGGACGGGAAACACCATATATTTT. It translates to CSVRQGTGNTIYF. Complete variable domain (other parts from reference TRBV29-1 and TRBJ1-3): SAVISQKPSRDICQRGTSLTIQCQVDSQVTMMFWYRQQPGQSLTLIATANQGSEATYESGFVIDKFPISRPNLTFSTLTVSNMSPEDSSIYLCSVRQGTGNTIYFGEGSWLTVV.

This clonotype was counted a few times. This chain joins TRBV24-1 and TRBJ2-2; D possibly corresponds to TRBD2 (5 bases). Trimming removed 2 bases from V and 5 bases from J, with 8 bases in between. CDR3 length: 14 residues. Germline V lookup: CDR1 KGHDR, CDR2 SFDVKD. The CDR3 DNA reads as TGTGCCACCAGTGATTACCCGGGGACCGGGGAGCTGTTTTTT. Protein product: CATSDYPGTGELFF.

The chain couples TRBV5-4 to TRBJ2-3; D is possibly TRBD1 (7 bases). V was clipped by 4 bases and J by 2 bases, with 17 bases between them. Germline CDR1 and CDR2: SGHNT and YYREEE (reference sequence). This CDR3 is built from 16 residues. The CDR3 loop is CASSGGTVGFTDTQYF. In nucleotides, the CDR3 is TGTGCCAGCAGCGGCGGGACAGTTGGATTCACAGATACGCAGTATTTT.

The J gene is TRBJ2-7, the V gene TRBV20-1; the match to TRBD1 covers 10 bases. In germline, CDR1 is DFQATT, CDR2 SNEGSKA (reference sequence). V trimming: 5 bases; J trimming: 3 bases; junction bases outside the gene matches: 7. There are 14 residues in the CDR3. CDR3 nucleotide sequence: TGCAGTGCTCCGCCGGGACAGGGGAGCTACGAGCAGTACTTC. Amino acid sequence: CSAPPGQGSYEQYF.

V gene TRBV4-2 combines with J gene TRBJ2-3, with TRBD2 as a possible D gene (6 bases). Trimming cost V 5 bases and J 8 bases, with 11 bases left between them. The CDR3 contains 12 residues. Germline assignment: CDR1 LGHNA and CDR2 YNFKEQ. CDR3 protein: CASSGTGGTQYF. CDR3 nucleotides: TGTGCCAGCAGCGGCACCGGGGGTACGCAGTATTTT.

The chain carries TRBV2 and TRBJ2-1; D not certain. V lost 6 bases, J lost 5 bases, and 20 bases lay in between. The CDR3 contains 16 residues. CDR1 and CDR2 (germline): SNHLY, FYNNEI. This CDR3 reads CASRGRRTLRDNEQFF. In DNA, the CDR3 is TGTGCCAGCAGGGGCCGCAGGACCCTTAGGGACAATGAGCAGTTCTTC.

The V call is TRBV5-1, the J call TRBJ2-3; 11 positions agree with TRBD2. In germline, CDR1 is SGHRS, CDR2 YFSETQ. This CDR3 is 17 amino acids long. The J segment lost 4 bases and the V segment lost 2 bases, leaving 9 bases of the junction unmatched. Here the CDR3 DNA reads TGCGCCAGCAGCTTTACTAGCGGGGGACCCAGAGCAGATACGCAGTATTTT. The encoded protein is CASSFTSGGPRADTQYF.

Here the CDR3 reads CASSDARVGSSYNSPLHF. The CDR3 coding sequence is TGTGCCAGCAGTGATGCGAGAGTGGGAAGCTCCTATAATTCACCCCTCCACTTT. The chain has TRBV2 and TRBJ1-6; D not certain. CDR1 is SNHLY and CDR2 is FYNNEI in the germline V gene. This CDR3 has 18 amino acids. Trimming cost V 3 bases and J 0 bases, with 15 bases left between them.

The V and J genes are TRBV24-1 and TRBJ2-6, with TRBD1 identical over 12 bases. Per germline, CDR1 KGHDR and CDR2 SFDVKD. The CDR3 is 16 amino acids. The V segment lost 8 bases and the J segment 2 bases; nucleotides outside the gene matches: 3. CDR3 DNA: TGTGCCACCATGGGACAGGGGGCTACTGGGGCCAACGTCCTGACTTTC. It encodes CATMGQGATGANVLTF.

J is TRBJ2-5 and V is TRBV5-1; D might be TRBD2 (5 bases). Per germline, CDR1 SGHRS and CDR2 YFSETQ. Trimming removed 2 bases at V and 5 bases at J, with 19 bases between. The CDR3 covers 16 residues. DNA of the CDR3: TGCGCCAGCAGCTTTGGAGCTTCCAACGGCGGGGAGACCCAGTACTTC. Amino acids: CASSFGASNGGETQYF.